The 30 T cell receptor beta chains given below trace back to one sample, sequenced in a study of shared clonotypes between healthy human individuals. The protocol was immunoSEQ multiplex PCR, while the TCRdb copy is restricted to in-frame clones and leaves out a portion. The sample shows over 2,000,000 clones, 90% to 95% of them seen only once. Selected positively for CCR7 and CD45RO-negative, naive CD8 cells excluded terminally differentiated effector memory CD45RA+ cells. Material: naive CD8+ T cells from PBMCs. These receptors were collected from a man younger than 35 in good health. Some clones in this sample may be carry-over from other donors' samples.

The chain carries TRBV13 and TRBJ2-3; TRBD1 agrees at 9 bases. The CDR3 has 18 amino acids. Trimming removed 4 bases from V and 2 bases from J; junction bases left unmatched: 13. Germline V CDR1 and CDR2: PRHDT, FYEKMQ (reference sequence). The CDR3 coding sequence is TGTGCCAGCAGCTCCTCCATCAACGACAGGGGGGTCACAGATACGCAGTATTTT. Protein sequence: CASSSSINDRGVTDTQYF.

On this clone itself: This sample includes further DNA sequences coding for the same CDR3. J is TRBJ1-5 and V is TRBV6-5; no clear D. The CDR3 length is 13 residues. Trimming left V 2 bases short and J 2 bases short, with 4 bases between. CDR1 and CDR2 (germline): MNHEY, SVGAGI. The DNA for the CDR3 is TGTGCCAGCAGTTACGGTCGCAATCAGCCCCAGCATTTT. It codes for CASSYGRNQPQHF.

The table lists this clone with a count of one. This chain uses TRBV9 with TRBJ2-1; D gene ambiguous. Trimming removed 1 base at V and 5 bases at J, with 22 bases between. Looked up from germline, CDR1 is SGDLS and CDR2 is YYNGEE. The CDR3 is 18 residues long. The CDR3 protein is CASSVFPAAALINNEQFF. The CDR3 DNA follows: TGTGCCAGCAGCGTATTCCCCGCCGCAGCCCTAATAAACAATGAGCAGTTCTTC. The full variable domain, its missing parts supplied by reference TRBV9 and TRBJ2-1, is DSGVTQTPKHLITATGQRVTLRCSPRSGDLSVYWYQQSLDQGLQFLIQYYNGEERAKGNILERFSAQQFPDLHSELNLSSLELGDSALYFCASSVFPAAALINNEQFFGPGTRLTVL.

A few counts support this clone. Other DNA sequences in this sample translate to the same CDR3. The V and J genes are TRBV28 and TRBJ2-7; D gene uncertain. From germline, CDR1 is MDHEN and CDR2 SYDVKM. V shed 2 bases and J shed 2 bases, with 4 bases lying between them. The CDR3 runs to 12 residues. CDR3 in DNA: TGTGCCAGCAGTTTACGGGCCTACGAGCAGTACTTC. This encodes CASSLRAYEQYF.

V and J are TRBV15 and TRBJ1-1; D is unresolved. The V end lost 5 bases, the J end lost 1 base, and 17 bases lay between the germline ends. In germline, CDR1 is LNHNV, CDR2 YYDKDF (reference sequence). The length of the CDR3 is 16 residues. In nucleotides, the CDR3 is TGTGCCACCAGCCCGAAGACCCGGACCCCGAACACTGAAGCTTTCTTT. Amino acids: CATSPKTRTPNTEAFF.

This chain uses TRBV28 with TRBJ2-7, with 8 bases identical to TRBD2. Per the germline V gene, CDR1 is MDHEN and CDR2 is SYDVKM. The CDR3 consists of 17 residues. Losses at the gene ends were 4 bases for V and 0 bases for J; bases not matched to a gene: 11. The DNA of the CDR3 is TGTGCCAGCAGTTCCCCCCGGGAGGGGAAATACTCCTACGAGCAGTACTTC. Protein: CASSSPREGKYSYEQYF. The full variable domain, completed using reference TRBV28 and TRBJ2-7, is DVKVTQSSRYLVKRTGEKVFLECVQDMDHENMFWYRQDPGLGLRLIYFSYDVKMKEKGDIPEGYSVSREKKERFSLILESASTNQTSMYLCASSSPREGKYSYEQYFGPGTRLTVT.

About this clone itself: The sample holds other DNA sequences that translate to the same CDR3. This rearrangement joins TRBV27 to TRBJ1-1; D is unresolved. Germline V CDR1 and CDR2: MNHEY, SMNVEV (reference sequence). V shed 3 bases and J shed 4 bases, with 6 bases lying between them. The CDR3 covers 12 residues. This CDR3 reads CASSFWGTEAFF. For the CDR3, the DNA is TGTGCCAGCAGTTTCTGGGGCACTGAAGCTTTCTTT.

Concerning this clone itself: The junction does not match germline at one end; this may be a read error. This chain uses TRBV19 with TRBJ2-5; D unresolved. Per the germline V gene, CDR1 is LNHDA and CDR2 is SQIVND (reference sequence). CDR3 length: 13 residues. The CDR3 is CASSHGSLEAQYF. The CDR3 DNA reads TGTGCCAGTAGTCACGGCTCCCTAGAGGCCCAGTACTTC.

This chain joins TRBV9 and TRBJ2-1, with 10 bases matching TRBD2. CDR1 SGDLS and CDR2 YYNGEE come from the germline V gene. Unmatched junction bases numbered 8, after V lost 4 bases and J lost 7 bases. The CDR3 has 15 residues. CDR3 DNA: TGTGCCAGCAGCACCTGGCTAGCGGGAGTGAATGAGCAGTTCTTC. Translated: CASSTWLAGVNEQFF.

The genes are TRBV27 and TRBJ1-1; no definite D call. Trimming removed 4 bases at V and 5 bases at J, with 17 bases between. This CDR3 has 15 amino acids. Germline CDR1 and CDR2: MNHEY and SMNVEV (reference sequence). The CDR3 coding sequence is TGTGCCAGCAGTTCTATTTCGCTTGCCCGGACTGAAGCTTTCTTT. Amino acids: CASSSISLARTEAFF.

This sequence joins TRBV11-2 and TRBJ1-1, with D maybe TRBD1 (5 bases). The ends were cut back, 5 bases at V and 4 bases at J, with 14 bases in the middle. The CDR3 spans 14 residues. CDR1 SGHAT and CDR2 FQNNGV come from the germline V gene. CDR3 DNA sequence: TGTGCCAGCAGCCCCTGGACGGGGGGCACTGAAGCTTTCTTT. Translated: CASSPWTGGTEAFF.

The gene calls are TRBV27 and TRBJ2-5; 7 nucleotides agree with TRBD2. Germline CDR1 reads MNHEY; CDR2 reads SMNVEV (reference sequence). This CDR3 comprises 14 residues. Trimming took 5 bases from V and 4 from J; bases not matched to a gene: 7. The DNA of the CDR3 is TGTGCCAGCAGTCCTCCGGGGAGGGCAGAGACCCAGTACTTC. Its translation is CASSPPGRAETQYF.

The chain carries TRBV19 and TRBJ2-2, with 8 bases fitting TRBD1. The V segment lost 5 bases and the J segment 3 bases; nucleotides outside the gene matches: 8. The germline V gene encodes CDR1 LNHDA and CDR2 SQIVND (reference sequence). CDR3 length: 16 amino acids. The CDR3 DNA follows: TGTGCCAGTAGTCTTAGGACAGGGCCTGACACCGGGGAGCTGTTTTTT. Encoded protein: CASSLRTGPDTGELFF.

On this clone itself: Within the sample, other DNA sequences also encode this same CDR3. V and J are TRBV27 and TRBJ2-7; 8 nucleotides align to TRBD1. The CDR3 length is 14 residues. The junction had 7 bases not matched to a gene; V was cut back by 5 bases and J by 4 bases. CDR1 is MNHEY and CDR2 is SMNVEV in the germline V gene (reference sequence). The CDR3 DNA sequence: TGTGCCAGCAGTCCCGGGACAGGCGGGTACGAGCAGTACTTC. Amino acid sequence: CASSPGTGGYEQYF.

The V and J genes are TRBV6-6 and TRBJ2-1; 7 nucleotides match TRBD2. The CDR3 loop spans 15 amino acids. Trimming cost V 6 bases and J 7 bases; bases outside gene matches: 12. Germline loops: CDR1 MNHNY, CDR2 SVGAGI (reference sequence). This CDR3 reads CASSLKWEGWNEQFF. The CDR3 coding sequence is TGTGCCAGCAGCCTCAAATGGGAGGGGTGGAATGAGCAGTTCTTC.

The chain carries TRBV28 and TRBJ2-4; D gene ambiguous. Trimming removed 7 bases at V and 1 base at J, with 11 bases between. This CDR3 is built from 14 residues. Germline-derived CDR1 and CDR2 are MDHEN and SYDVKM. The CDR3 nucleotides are TGTGCCAGCACCCCCGCCCCGGCCAAAAACATTCAGTACTTC. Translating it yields CASTPAPAKNIQYF.

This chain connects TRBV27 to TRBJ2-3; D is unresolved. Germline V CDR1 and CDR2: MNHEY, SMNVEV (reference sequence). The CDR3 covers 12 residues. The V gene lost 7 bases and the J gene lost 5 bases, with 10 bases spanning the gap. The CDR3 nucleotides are TGTGCCAGCAAAGGTAGTCAAGATACGCAGTATTTT. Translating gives CASKGSQDTQYF.

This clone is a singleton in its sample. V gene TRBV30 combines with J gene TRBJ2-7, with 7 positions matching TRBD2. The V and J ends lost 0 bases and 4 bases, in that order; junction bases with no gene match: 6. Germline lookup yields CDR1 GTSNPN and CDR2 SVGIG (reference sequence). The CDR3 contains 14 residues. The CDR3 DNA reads TGTGCCTGGAGTGTACAACGTAGCGGGTACGAGCAGTACTTC. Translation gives CAWSVQRSGYEQYF.

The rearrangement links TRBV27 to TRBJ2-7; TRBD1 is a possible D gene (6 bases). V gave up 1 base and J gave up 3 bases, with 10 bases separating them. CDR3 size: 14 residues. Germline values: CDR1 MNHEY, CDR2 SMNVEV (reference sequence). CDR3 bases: TGTGCCAGCAGTTTATTGGGGACAAGCTACGAGCAGTACTTC. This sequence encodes CASSLLGTSYEQYF.

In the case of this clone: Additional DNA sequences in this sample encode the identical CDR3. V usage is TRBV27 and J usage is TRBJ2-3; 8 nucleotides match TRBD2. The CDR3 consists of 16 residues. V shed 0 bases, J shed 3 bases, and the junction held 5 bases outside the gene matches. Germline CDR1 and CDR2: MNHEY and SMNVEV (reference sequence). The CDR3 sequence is CASSLSPGTSTDTQYF. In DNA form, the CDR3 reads TGTGCCAGCAGTTTATCCCCCGGGACTAGTACAGATACGCAGTATTTT.

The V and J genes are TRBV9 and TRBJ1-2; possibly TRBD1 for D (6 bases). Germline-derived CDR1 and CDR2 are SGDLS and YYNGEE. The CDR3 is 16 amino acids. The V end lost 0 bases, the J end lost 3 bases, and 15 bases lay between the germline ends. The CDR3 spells CASSVVITGFDYGYTF. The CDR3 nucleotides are TGTGCCAGCAGCGTAGTGATAACAGGGTTTGACTATGGCTACACCTTC.

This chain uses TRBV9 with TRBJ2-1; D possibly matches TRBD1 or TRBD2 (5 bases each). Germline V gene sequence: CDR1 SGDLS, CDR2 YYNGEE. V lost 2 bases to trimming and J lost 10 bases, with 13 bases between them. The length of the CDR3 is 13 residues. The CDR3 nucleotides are TGTGCCAGCAGCGTTGAGGGAGCAGGGGAGCAGTTCTTC. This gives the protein CASSVEGAGEQFF.

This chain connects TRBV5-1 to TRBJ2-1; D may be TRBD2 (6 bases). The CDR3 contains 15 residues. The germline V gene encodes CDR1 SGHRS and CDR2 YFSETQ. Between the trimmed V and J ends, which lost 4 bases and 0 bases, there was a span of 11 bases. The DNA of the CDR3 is TGCGCCAGCAGCGGCCTAGCGAGCTCCTACAATGAGCAGTTCTTC. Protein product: CASSGLASSYNEQFF. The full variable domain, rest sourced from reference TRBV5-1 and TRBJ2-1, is KAGVTQTPRYLIKTRGQQVTLSCSPISGHRSVSWYQQTPGQGLQFLFEYFSETQRNKGNFPGRFSGRQFSNSRSEMNVSTLELGDSALYLCASSGLASSYNEQFFGPGTRLTVL.

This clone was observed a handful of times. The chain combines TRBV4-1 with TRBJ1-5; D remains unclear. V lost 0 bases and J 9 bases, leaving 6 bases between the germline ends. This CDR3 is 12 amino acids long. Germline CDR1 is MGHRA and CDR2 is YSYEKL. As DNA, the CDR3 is TGCGCCAGCAGCCAAGAACGAGGGCCCCAGCATTTT. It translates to CASSQERGPQHF.

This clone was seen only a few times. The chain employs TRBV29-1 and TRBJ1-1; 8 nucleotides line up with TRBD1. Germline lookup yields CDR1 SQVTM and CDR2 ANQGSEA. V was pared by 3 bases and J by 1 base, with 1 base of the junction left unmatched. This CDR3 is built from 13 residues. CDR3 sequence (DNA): TGCAGCGTTGAGACAGGGGAGAACACTGAAGCTTTCTTT. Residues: CSVETGENTEAFF.

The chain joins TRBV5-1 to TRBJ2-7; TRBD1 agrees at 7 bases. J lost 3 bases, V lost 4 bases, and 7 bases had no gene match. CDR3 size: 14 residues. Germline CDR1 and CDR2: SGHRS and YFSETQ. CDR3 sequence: CASSPGQKLYEQYF. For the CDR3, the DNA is TGCGCCAGCAGCCCGGGACAGAAGCTCTACGAGCAGTACTTC.

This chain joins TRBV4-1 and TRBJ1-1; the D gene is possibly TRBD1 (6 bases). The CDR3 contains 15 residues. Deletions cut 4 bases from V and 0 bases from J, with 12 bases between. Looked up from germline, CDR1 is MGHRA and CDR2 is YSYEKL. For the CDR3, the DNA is TGCGCCAGCAGCCGTCTGGGGGCCATGAACACTGAAGCTTTCTTT. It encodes CASSRLGAMNTEAFF.

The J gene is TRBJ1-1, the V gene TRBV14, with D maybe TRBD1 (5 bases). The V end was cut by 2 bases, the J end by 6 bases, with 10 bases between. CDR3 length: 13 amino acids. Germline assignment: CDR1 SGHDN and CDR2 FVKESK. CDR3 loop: CASSQTRVSEAFF. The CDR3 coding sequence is TGTGCCAGCAGCCAAACCAGGGTCTCTGAAGCTTTCTTT. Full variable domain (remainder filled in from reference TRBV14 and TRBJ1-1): EAGVTQFPSHSVIEKGQTVTLRCDPISGHDNLYWYRRVMGKEIKFLLHFVKESKQDESGMPNNRFLAERTGGTYSTLKVQPAELEDSGVYFCASSQTRVSEAFFGQGTRLTVV.

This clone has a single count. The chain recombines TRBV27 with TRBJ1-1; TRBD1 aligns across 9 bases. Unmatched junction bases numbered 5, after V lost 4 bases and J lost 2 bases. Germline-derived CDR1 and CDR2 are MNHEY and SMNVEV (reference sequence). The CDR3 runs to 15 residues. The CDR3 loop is CASSSWDRVNTEAFF. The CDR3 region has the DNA TGTGCCAGCAGTTCTTGGGACAGGGTTAACACTGAAGCTTTCTTT.

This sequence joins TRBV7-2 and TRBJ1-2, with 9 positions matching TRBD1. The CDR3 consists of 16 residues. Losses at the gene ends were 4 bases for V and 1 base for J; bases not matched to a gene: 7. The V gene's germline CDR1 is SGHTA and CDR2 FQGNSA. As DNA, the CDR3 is TGTGCCAGCAGCTCCACCGGGACAGGGATTAACTATGGCTACACCTTC. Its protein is CASSSTGTGINYGYTF.